Below, 29 T cell receptor beta chains from the same sample are listed, as sequenced in a study of blood T cell repertoires in COVID-19. TCRdb's copy holds only in-frame clones and misses some; the assay was immunoSEQ multiplex PCR. The sample carries some 140,000 clones, around 80% recorded once. The sample consisted of peripheral blood. The source is a man in his 60s with acute or convalescent COVID-19.

The chain has TRBV14 and TRBJ2-7, with 7 bases identical to TRBD1. The CDR3 loop spans 15 amino acids. The germline V gene encodes CDR1 SGHDN and CDR2 FVKESK. After removal of 5 bases from V and 2 bases from J, the junction contained 9 bases not matched to a gene. The CDR3 loop is CASSTWIRGTYEQYF. CDR3 bases: TGTGCCAGCAGCACCTGGATCAGGGGGACCTACGAGCAGTACTTC.

This clone was detected only a few times. The chain links TRBV5-1 to TRBJ1-2; D possibly corresponds to TRBD1 (5 bases). Germline V CDR1 and CDR2: SGHRS, YFSETQ. V dropped 4 bases and J dropped 4 bases, with 17 bases sitting between them. The CDR3 has 15 amino acids. The CDR3 spells CASSLGTAKSYGYTF. For the CDR3, the DNA is TGCGCCAGCAGCCTCGGGACTGCGAAAAGCTATGGCTACACCTTC.

The chain combines TRBV7-3 with TRBJ1-6, with 9 bases fitting TRBD1. V was pared by 4 bases and J by 14 bases, with 12 bases of the junction left unmatched. Germline assignment: CDR1 SGHTA and CDR2 FQGTGA. The CDR3 length is 15 residues. The CDR3 bases are TGTGCCAGCAGCTCCGGGACAGGGACTCTGAACACCCTCCACTTT. Residues: CASSSGTGTLNTLHF. The full variable domain, completed using reference TRBV7-3 and TRBJ1-6, is GAGVSQTPSNKVTEKGKYVELRCDPISGHTALYWYRQSLGQGPEFLIYFQGTGAADDSGLPNDRFFAVRPEGSVSTLKIQRTERGDSAVYLCASSSGTGTLNTLHFGNGTRLTVT.

This chain links TRBV25-1 with TRBJ1-2; a weak D match, TRBD1 (5 bases). The germline V and J ends were trimmed by 3 bases and 4 bases, with 12 bases remaining between them. The length of the CDR3 is 14 residues. Germline V gives CDR1 MGHDK, CDR2 SYGVNS. In DNA, the CDR3 is TGTGCCAGCAGTGATTCAGGGCCCTTCTATGGCTACACCTTC. This sequence encodes CASSDSGPFYGYTF.

The chain carries TRBV29-1 and TRBJ2-3, with 8 bases lining up with TRBD1. The CDR3 covers 13 residues. Germline lookup yields CDR1 SQVTM and CDR2 ANQGSEA. With 3 bases clipped from V and 3 bases from J, the junction kept 2 bases outside the gene matches. The CDR3 loop is CSVETGATDTQYF. CDR3 nucleotides: TGCAGCGTTGAGACAGGGGCTACAGATACGCAGTATTTT.

This clone was recorded only once. The chain links TRBV3-1 (or the pseudogene TRBV3-2) to TRBJ2-1; 8 nucleotides match TRBD2. Trimming cost V 0 bases and J 3 bases; bases outside gene matches: 4. The CDR3 has 16 amino acids. Germline loops: CDR1 LGHDT, CDR2 YNNKEL (reference sequence). CDR3 loop: CASSQDPSGSYNEQFF. The CDR3 DNA follows: TGTGCCAGCAGCCAAGATCCCAGCGGGAGCTACAATGAGCAGTTCTTC.

V is TRBV19 and J is TRBJ2-5, with D possibly being TRBD2 (5 bases). This CDR3 has 15 residues. The germline gives CDR1 LNHDA, CDR2 SQIVND (reference sequence). The V end was cut by 1 base, the J end by 0 bases, with 9 bases between. This chain's CDR3 is CASSIAGWYQETQYF. The CDR3 coding sequence is TGTGCCAGTAGTATAGCGGGATGGTACCAAGAGACCCAGTACTTC.

This chain's CDR3 is CASSPQASGTDTQYF. The CDR3 bases are TGTGCCAGCTCCCCCCAGGCCAGTGGCACAGATACGCAGTATTTT. V gene TRBV18 combines with J gene TRBJ2-3; no clear D. The germline V gene has CDR1 KGHSH and CDR2 LQKENI. The CDR3 runs 15 residues. Between the trimmed V and J ends, which lost 6 bases and 1 base, there was a span of 14 bases.

This chain joins TRBV9 and TRBJ2-1; 13 bases fit TRBD2. Trimming took 0 bases from V and 8 from J; bases not matched to a gene: 2. This CDR3 is built from 15 residues. Germline CDR1 SGDLS, CDR2 YYNGEE. The CDR3 DNA is TGTGCCAGCAGCGTAGGACTAGCGGGAGGATATGAGCAGTTCTTC. Protein product: CASSVGLAGGYEQFF. Looking up the rest from reference TRBV9 and TRBJ2-1 gives the full variable domain: DSGVTQTPKHLITATGQRVTLRCSPRSGDLSVYWYQQSLDQGLQFLIQYYNGEERAKGNILERFSAQQFPDLHSELNLSSLELGDSALYFCASSVGLAGGYEQFFGPGTRLTVL.

The chain has TRBV3-1 (or the pseudogene TRBV3-2) and TRBJ2-3, with a tentative D call TRBD1 (6 bases). This CDR3 has 17 amino acids. The V gene's germline CDR1 is LGHDT and CDR2 YNNKEL (reference sequence). Trimming took off 3 bases at V and 2 bases at J, with 18 bases between the two ends. This chain's CDR3 is CASSHRIDRPTTDTQYF. In nucleotides, the CDR3 is TGTGCCAGCAGCCATCGTATCGACAGGCCAACCACAGATACGCAGTATTTT.

The chain carries TRBV28 and TRBJ2-7; maybe TRBD1 (6 bases). Germline V gives CDR1 MDHEN, CDR2 SYDVKM. The CDR3 has 12 residues. The V end was cut by 3 bases, the J end by 12 bases, with 15 bases between. CDR3 sequence reads: CASSFTGIRGYF. The CDR3 nucleotides read TGTGCCAGCAGTTTCACAGGGATCCGGGGGTACTTC.

The chain uses TRBV30 and TRBJ2-3, with D possibly matching TRBD1 (5 bases). Per the germline V gene, CDR1 is GTSNPN and CDR2 is SVGIG (reference sequence). The CDR3 length is 13 residues. V was pared by 4 bases and J by 1 base, with 9 bases between. The CDR3 is CAWIRGGTDTQYF. CDR3 coding DNA: TGTGCCTGGATTAGGGGCGGCACAGATACGCAGTATTTT.

This clone was seen once. This chain uses TRBV5-1 with TRBJ1-2; tentative D call: TRBD1 (6 bases). The germline V gene encodes CDR1 SGHRS and CDR2 YFSETQ. The CDR3 length is 16 residues. Trimming left V 0 bases short and J 4 bases short, with 16 bases between. This chain's CDR3 is CASSLDPGDLGYGYTF. As DNA, the CDR3 is TGCGCCAGCAGCTTGGATCCAGGGGATTTGGGCTATGGCTACACCTTC.

The CDR3 DNA reads TGTGCCACCAGCAGGCCTCCGGGACAGGGTCAAAAACTGTTTTTT. It codes for CATSRPPGQGQKLFF. The chain is built from TRBV15 and TRBJ1-4; TRBD1 aligns across 9 bases. CDR1 and CDR2 from the germline V gene are LNHNV and YYDKDF (reference sequence). CDR3 size: 15 residues. Losses at the gene ends were 3 bases for V and 9 bases for J; bases not matched to a gene: 8. Full variable domain (missing parts from reference TRBV15 and TRBJ1-4): DAMVIQNPRYQVTQFGKPVTLSCSQTLNHNVMYWYQQKSSQAPKLLFHYYDKDFNNEADTPDNFQSRRPNTSFCFLDIRSPGLGDTAMYLCATSRPPGQGQKLFFGSGTQLSVL.

The gene calls are TRBV10-3 and TRBJ1-6; D is possibly TRBD1 (5 bases). Germline V lookup: CDR1 ENHRY, CDR2 SYGVKD. V lost 6 bases and J 7 bases, leaving 10 bases between the germline ends. There are 13 residues in the CDR3. CDR3 sequence: CAISPGLNSPLHF. In DNA form, the CDR3 reads TGTGCCATCAGCCCGGGACTCAATTCACCCCTCCACTTT.

With regard to this clone: Within the sample, other DNA sequences also encode this same CDR3. The chain recombines TRBV24-1 with TRBJ2-1; the match to TRBD2 covers 13 bases. From germline, CDR1 is KGHDR and CDR2 SFDVKD. The trim removed 3 bases at V and 4 bases at J, leaving 2 bases unmatched. The CDR3 totals 16 residues. In DNA form, the CDR3 reads TGTGCCACCAGTGATGCACTAGCGGGAGGGTACAATGAGCAGTTCTTC. It specifies CATSDALAGGYNEQFF.

The chain is built from TRBV19 and TRBJ2-7, with D possibly TRBD1 on 8 matching bases. V was pared by 3 bases and J by 5 bases, with 20 bases between. This CDR3 comprises 16 residues. CDR1 and CDR2 from the germline V gene are LNHDA and SQIVND (reference sequence). This CDR3 reads CASSIFGGDRPHEQYF. For the CDR3, the DNA is TGTGCCAGTAGTATTTTTGGGGGGGACAGGCCCCACGAGCAGTACTTC.

The V gene is TRBV5-5, the J gene TRBJ1-3; no clear D gene. This CDR3 is built from 15 residues. The V end lost 2 bases, the J end lost 0 bases, and 9 bases lay between the germline ends. Germline CDR1 is SGHKS and CDR2 is YYEKEE (reference sequence). The CDR3 loop is CASSLIPGSGNTIYF. In nucleotides, the CDR3 is TGTGCCAGCAGCTTAATCCCAGGCTCTGGAAACACCATATATTTT.

The chain has TRBV15 and TRBJ1-5; TRBD1 agrees at 10 bases. The V segment lost 5 bases and the J segment 2 bases; nucleotides outside the gene matches: 12. The CDR3 sequence is 18 residues long. Germline loops: CDR1 LNHNV, CDR2 YYDKDF (reference sequence). The CDR3 protein is CATSGGQGGRIRNQPQHF. DNA of the CDR3: TGTGCCACCAGCGGAGGACAGGGGGGACGGATTCGCAATCAGCCCCAGCATTTT.

The V and J genes are TRBV2 and TRBJ2-2; 7 bases are a match to TRBD1. Trimming removed 6 bases from V and 1 base from J; junction bases left unmatched: 5. CDR3 length: 15 residues. Germline CDR1 reads SNHLY; CDR2 reads FYNNEI. The CDR3, as DNA: TGTGCCAGCAGGAAGGGACAGCTGAACACCGGGGAGCTGTTTTTT. Protein sequence: CASRKGQLNTGELFF.

The chain combines TRBV29-1 with TRBJ2-1; D is unclear. The germline V gene encodes CDR1 SQVTM and CDR2 ANQGSEA. The CDR3 loop spans 11 amino acids. Trimming left V 4 bases short and J 10 bases short, with 11 bases between. The CDR3 DNA reads TGCAGCGTTGGCGGAGTCGGGGAGCAGTTCTTC. Its protein is CSVGGVGEQFF.

The chain uses TRBV7-8 and TRBJ2-2, with 9 bases fitting TRBD1. CDR1 is SGHVS and CDR2 is FQNEAQ in the germline V gene. The CDR3 has 15 residues. V was pared by 5 bases and J by 6 bases, with 7 bases of the junction left unmatched. The CDR3 spells CASSLGQGRAGELFF. The CDR3 DNA is TGTGCCAGCAGCCTGGGACAGGGTAGAGCCGGGGAGCTGTTTTTT. The whole variable domain, filled in from reference TRBV7-8 and TRBJ2-2, reads GAGVSQSPRYKVAKRGQDVALRCDPISGHVSLFWYQQALGQGPEFLTYFQNEAQLDKSGLPSDRFFAERPEGSVSTLKIQRTQQEDSAVYLCASSLGQGRAGELFFGEGSRLTVL.

The J gene is TRBJ2-1, the V gene TRBV11-1, with 8 bases identical to TRBD1. Germline CDR1 SGHAT, CDR2 FQDESV (reference sequence). V lost 4 bases to trimming and J lost 8 bases; unmatched junction nucleotides: 7. The CDR3 is 14 residues long. CDR3 region: CASSSGTGPDEQFF. As DNA, the CDR3 is TGTGCCAGCAGCTCCGGGACAGGCCCCGATGAGCAGTTCTTC.

CDR3 sequence: CASSKTSGRAKEQFF. The CDR3, as DNA: TGTGCCAGCAGTAAGACTAGCGGGAGGGCGAAAGAGCAGTTCTTC. V usage is TRBV6-2 or TRBV6-3 and J usage is TRBJ2-1, with 14 bases matching TRBD2. V gave up 5 bases and J gave up 10 bases; unmatched junction bases: 7. The germline gives CDR1 MNHEY, CDR2 SVGEGT. The CDR3 extends over 15 amino acids.

This sequence joins TRBV5-6 and TRBJ2-1; a weak D match, TRBD2 (6 bases). The CDR3 loop spans 14 amino acids. The germline gives CDR1 SGHDT, CDR2 YYEEEE. V was trimmed by 0 bases and J by 5 bases, leaving 9 bases between them. CDR3 DNA: TGTGCCAGCAGCTTGGCGGGAGCCCACAATGAGCAGTTCTTC. It translates to CASSLAGAHNEQFF.

V and J are TRBV7-3 and TRBJ2-1, with TRBD2 matching over 7 bases. J was trimmed by 10 bases and V by 4 bases; bases with no gene match: 1. There are 11 residues in the CDR3. Germline V CDR1 and CDR2: SGHTA, FQGTGA. This CDR3 reads CASSSGGEQFF. CDR3 bases: TGTGCCAGCAGCTCCGGGGGGGAGCAGTTCTTC.

The chain combines TRBV27 with TRBJ2-5; the match to TRBD2 covers 7 bases. Germline V gene lookup returns CDR1 MNHEY and CDR2 SMNVEV (reference sequence). The V segment lost 6 bases and the J segment 1 base; nucleotides outside the gene matches: 2. The CDR3 is 13 residues long. The CDR3, as DNA: TGTGCCAGCAGGGCTAGCGGCCAAGAGACCCAGTACTTC. This gives the protein CASRASGQETQYF.

The CDR3 reads CASTAQGLYNEQFF. CDR3 sequence (DNA): TGCGCCAGCACTGCGCAGGGTCTGTACAATGAGCAGTTCTTC. The V call is TRBV5-1, the J call TRBJ2-1; possible D gene TRBD1, 5 bases. There are 14 residues in the CDR3. Germline V gene data show CDR1 as SGHRS and CDR2 as YFSETQ. The V and J ends lost 6 bases and 4 bases respectively, with 14 bases between them. The variable domain in full, with the rest retrieved from reference TRBV5-1 and TRBJ2-1, is KAGVTQTPRYLIKTRGQQVTLSCSPISGHRSVSWYQQTPGQGLQFLFEYFSETQRNKGNFPGRFSGRQFSNSRSEMNVSTLELGDSALYLCASTAQGLYNEQFFGPGTRLTVL.

This chain links TRBV7-9 with TRBJ2-1, with 8 bases aligning to TRBD1. CDR3 length equals 14 residues. The junction had 8 bases not matched to a gene; V was cut back by 5 bases and J by 8 bases. Germline-derived CDR1 and CDR2 are SEHNR and FQNEAQ (reference sequence). Here the CDR3 DNA reads TGTGCCAGCAGCCCGCGTCAGGGGGCCTATGAGCAGTTCTTC. It specifies CASSPRQGAYEQFF.